Sequencing of this T cell receptor (beta chain) was carried out in a study of identical twins (dated by TCRdb to 2015 to 2016). A note on the overall study: The study deep-sequenced TCR alpha and beta repertoires from monozygotic twins, unrelated adults of various ages and cord blood to test whether fetal clonotypes persist. To rule out contamination, the twin experiments were replicated at different times with different library preparation protocols. Overall study results and their limits: Conclusions relied on cross-sectional statistical analysis, since the same donors could not be followed over many years. Abundant cord blood beta clonotypes had fewer insertions, young adult naive repertoires showed a similar but weaker trend, and memory repertoires showed no such trend. In beta out-of-frame sequences, excess twin sharing was weaker, because having fewer shared sequences lowered the signal-to-noise ratio. Recombination models systematically underestimated out-of-frame TCR alpha sharing in monozygotic twins but agreed with sharing between unrelated individuals. Zero-insertion analyses could be partly confounded by invariant T cells such as MAIT and iNKT, although diverse VJ usage argued against such confounding for most clonotypes. Compared with coincidental sharing between unrelated individuals, out-of-frame TCR alpha sequences shared between twins had an excess of sequences with low generation probability.

The library was built by means of 5' RACE. TCRdb shows the sequencer as Illumina HiSeq 2000. Template switching introduced a universal primer binding site; the final cDNA contained a unique molecular identifier, enabling accurate counting of TCR cDNA molecules. First-strand cDNA for TCR alpha and beta chains was synthesized from specific primers in the conserved constant-segment region. To control for contamination, every cDNA library carried two barcodes: a SMART-Mk sample barcode plus Illumina barcodes. Two successive PCR steps introduced TruSeq adapter sequences along with Illumina sample barcodes. TCR alpha and beta cDNA libraries were sequenced on the Illumina HiSeq platform with custom primers. In the authors' own workflow: MiGEC processed the raw reads to extract unique molecular identifiers, while MiXCR was used to determine the CDR3 positions. Recombination models were inferred per individual with the repgenHMM and IGoR tools using an EM algorithm. Shared clonotype analysis was performed with the tcR package in R, normalizing sharing by the product of cloneset sizes. To study raw recombination free of thymic and clonal selection effects, out-of-frame nonproductive sequences were analyzed. TCRdb took the public reads, trimmed them with fastp at Q25, ran MiXCR for clone calling and kept in-frame beta chains. When rows share a CDR3 protein, they turn into one entry using the most common DNA and genes. None of the V and J calls come from the authors' own analysis; TCRdb made them. This sample lists some 590,000 distinct CDR3 sequences; roughly 9.5% were detected once. The ten largest clones take up more than 2.5% of the sample.

Only healthy Caucasian donors were included. Three pairs of female monozygotic twins, all aged roughly 18 to 30 years, were included in the twin cohort. RNA for TCR libraries was isolated from peripheral blood mononuclear cells. In the case of this clonotype: Which antigen it targets is not known. The input lacks base qualities; no much larger clone sits a single base away.

From its cysteine to its phenylalanine, the CDR3 spans 14 amino acids. This entry keeps only the CDR3 DNA: 42 bases, framed from base 1. Based on the germline V gene (reference sequence), the CDR1 and CDR2 sequences are LGHDT and YNNKEL. Cut back by 10 bases and 3 bases, the V and J ends lie 17 bases apart. Separately, the same data were catalogued under a study of yellow fever vaccine responses in identical twins. The second study, in turn, reports: The T cell response to vaccination in identical twins was reported by the authors to appear partly convergent and partly personalized. The study precisely tracked vaccine-responding T cell clones in identical twins.

This clonotype was sampled from a woman between 18 and 29 years old in good health. What was sequenced was PBMCs. Recombination linked TRBV3-1 to TRBJ2-3; the D gene is perhaps TRBD1, from 5 matching bases. The CDR3 reads CATTPPDRTDTQYF. The sequence in DNA is TGTGCCACCACGCCTCCCGACAGAACAGATACGCAGTATTTT.